The subject of this entry is one TCR beta chain. No antigen is known for it. TCRdb processed the RT-PCR reads anew with MiXCR; each CDR3 protein has one entry. The sample includes under 30,000 distinct CDR3 sequences, under 85% of them seen just once. The sample belongs to a study of yellow fever vaccine responses in identical twins. Study-wide results and caveats: After vaccination, twins' T cell response reportedly seemed partly convergent, partly personalized.

The source is a woman between 18 and 29 years old who received the yellow fever vaccine. The source material was T cells from blood (PBMCs), unsorted or a sorted subset (not recorded which), sampled before or after yellow fever vaccination (not recorded which).

The CDR3 bases are TGTGCCAGCGGCCCGAGGGGAGCGCCCCAGCATTTT. Protein product: CASGPRGAPQHF. The J gene is TRBJ1-5, the V gene TRBV6-1, with a tentative D call TRBD1 (5 bases). The ends were cut back, 8 bases at V and 9 bases at J, with 14 bases in the middle. Germline V gene lookup returns CDR1 MNHNS and CDR2 SASEGT. CDR3 length: 12 residues.